Reported below is one T cell receptor beta chain. Its recognized antigen is unknown. Nothing much larger sits one base from this clone, and base qualities are not available. These data belong to a study of cytomegalovirus exposure and HLA in healthy donors (dated by TCRdb to about 2017). Some background on the complete study: An earlier analysis of approximately 550 of the donors reported 250 to 300 Gb of sequence data and roughly 100 million unique TCR beta sequences from about 179 million T cells. Roughly 300 gigabases of sequencing data and 75 million to 85 million unique TCR sequences made up an early release that covered some 640 HLA-typed donors. Of the roughly 400 genotyped donors, over 70% fell in the genetic ancestry cluster associated with self-reported Caucasian donors. The study aimed to test whether cataloging public T cell receptors could reveal signatures of past pathogen exposure. Using immunosequencing, the study profiled T cell repertoires from around 670 subjects and related those repertoires to cytomegalovirus serostatus. Along with the approximately 700-subject first cohort, a separate validation cohort of about 110 different subjects was used. High-throughput TCR immunosequencing, statistical association of individual TCRs with disease status, and machine learning were combined to predict cytomegalovirus infection status. A later analysis re-examined previously published TCR beta repertoires from hundreds of donors and added high-resolution HLA genotyping to investigate patterns of TCR occurrence. The later analysis used no new phenotypic data to find candidate immune exposures, relying instead on TCR beta sequences and their occurrence across donors. An earlier analysis of some 600 of the donors applied high-throughput TCR beta sequencing to assess whether each TCR beta V gene segment acted as functional or pseudogenic. Donor age, sex, ethnicity and CMV serostatus were collected together with the repertoire data. Genome-wide SNP genotypes for about 60% of the roughly 700 donors were used in a later genetic analysis, which treated that subset as a discovery cohort. All discovery cohort repertoires had been generated using a single sequencing platform. Both class I and class II loci were covered by HLA typing, at four-digit resolution. The number of donors typed differed by locus, with roughly 620-630 for A, B, C, DRB1 and DQB1, roughly 520 for DQA1, 600 to 610 for DPA1, and 450 to 480 for DPB1. Four or five DR-DQ haplotypes were handled as single units for association and clustering because linkage in the cohort was strong. Among under 450 genotyped donors of the cohort, an average of around 240,000 unique TCR beta nucleotide sequences were sequenced per donor, around 20% of them non-productive. General study outcomes and caveats: The study gave a list of more than 150 TCR beta chains associated with cytomegalovirus. Broadly in line with IMGT annotations, most TCR beta V segments showed up in productive rearrangements about 87% or about 30% of the time in an earlier analysis of 450 to 600 of the donors. In this cohort, only TCR beta chains were sequenced, and detectable features were limited by the absence of alpha or paired-chain data. In vitro tests confirmed that a few of the cytomegalovirus-associated TCR beta chains recognize cytomegalovirus antigens. A cluster of highly shared sequence variants was judged likely to be a technical artifact of the sequencing pipeline. The presence/absence analyses assumed that sequencing depth was roughly uniform across donors, and that assumption may not be true. A further reported finding was that TCR beta sequences accurately predicted the HLA-A and HLA-B alleles for most subjects in the first cohort. The authors suggested that the approach could potentially be extended to other disease states and immunological phenotypes. While some public TCRs were present in many individuals, most TCR sequences turned up only very rarely across donors. In a later analysis, several top co-occurrence clusters were reported to appear linked to parvovirus B19, influenza, CMV and Epstein-Barr virus. For the cohort, immune exposure information was limited to CMV serostatus. In a later analysis, HLA-associated TCR beta chains showed more clonal expansion and lower generation probabilities than non-associated chains that were equally common. The classifier was reported to diagnose cytomegalovirus status with high specificity and sensitivity in both the original and validation cohorts. When HLA alleles, especially DR and DQ, strongly co-occurred, TCR associations were difficult to assign to individual alleles. Compared with the roughly 700-donor mean, donors in an Asian-associated ancestry cluster had fewer N-insertions in productive TCRs, according to a later genetic analysis. Because HLA typing was unavailable for some donors at each locus, only the typed subset was used in association tests. An association between a missense DCLRE1C variant and V-gene and J-gene trimming of TCR beta chains was found in a later genetic analysis and replicated in an independent cohort. Correlated functional status among segregating V segments might reflect linkage disequilibrium, but an unknown experimental factor could not be ruled out. The earlier analysis of almost 600 of the donors excluded fewer than 20 rarely observed V segments, including chromosome 9 orphons, because counts were too low. Because the 87-base-pair reads could not distinguish some IMGT-functional V segments, including TRBV6-2 and TRBV6-3, those segments were excluded. According to a later analysis, TCR association rates differed among HLA loci, with DRB1 alleles showing the most associated TCRs and HLA-C alleles showing the fewest. A later analysis associated 15,000 to 20,000 TCR beta sequences with specific HLA alleles at a false discovery rate of 0.05. A later analysis found that most CMV-associated TCR beta chains appeared HLA-restricted, with HLA associations seemingly driven largely by CMV exposure.

Receptors were amplified or captured by the immunoSEQ multiplex PCR assay. For the multiplex PCR, a mixture combining 60 forward primers for TCR Vbeta segments and 13 reverse primers for TCR Jbeta segments was used. The CDR3 region of rearranged TCR beta genes was amplified from genomic DNA with a multiplex PCR assay. The Illumina HiSeq System was used to sequence the amplified TCR beta libraries as 87-base-pair reads. In the original analysis: A later analysis counted 75 million to 100 million unique TCR beta chains across the 666 repertoires, and some 11 million of these chains were shared by at least two donors. Raw reads were error-corrected and collapsed into unique sequences with a nearest-neighbor algorithm that merged closely related sequences to remove PCR and sequencing errors. Alignment of CDR3 sequences to IMGT reference sequences was used to assign V, D and J gene segments. For a sequence to be retained, at least a six-nucleotide match to both a V gene segment and a J gene segment was required. Rearrangements were classified as productive when the CDR3 lacked stop codons and remained in frame with V and J, and all other rearrangements were classified as non-productive. CDR3 was defined according to IMGT convention as the region running from the second conserved V-encoded cysteine to the conserved J-encoded phenylalanine. Sequences without an unambiguous match to a single V gene segment were excluded from the earlier analysis of 500 to 700 of the donors. An earlier analysis of over 450 of the donors classified V segments as functional when productive rearrangements were above 56.7% and as segregating when the standard deviation between donors was above 5%. A statistical classification framework was built for diagnosing cytomegalovirus status from the catalog of TCR beta chain sequences. A later analysis assigned V and J genes by comparing TCR nucleotide sequences with IMGT/GENE-DB human TR gene sequences. A later analysis assigned CDR3 sequences and most-parsimonious VDJ recombination scenarios with the TCRdist pipeline. In a later analysis, each TCR beta chain was defined by its CDR3 amino acid sequence together with its V-gene family, and reads without a unique V-gene family were excluded. A later analysis removed over 500 highly shared, low-generation-probability nucleotide sequences to deal with suspected cross-contamination and a sequencing artifact. For each public chain, a later analysis derived a clonal expansion index from normalized ranks of inferred template counts within each repertoire. In a later analysis, generation probabilities were computed with a VDJ recombination model fitted to out-of-frame rearrangements, and the resulting probabilities were checked against IGoR. In a later analysis, hypergeometric tests were used to score TCR-TCR, TCR-HLA and TCR-CMV co-occurrence, with a repertoire-size bias correction applied to TCR pairs. A later analysis estimated false discovery rates by permuting HLA or CMV assignments 20 times. In a later analysis, co-occurring TCRs were grouped with DBSCAN, and TCRdist sequence similarity was added when clustering was performed within HLA-allele-positive subsets. Co-occurrence clustering excluded repertoires with fewer than 30,000 or more than 120,000 public chains, plus five with anomalous nucleotide sharing. Here the immuneACCESS table is served through TCRdb, limited to in-frame sequences with V and J called. Missing clones are a known gap in these copies; in checked studies unresolved V genes cover under half, and the rest lacks a known reason. V, J and clone size were drawn from that table, and D and trimming were deduced from the DNA. The sample table lists about 150,000 clones, 80% to 85% of them with a count of one. 0.38% of the sample lies in the top ten.

From its cysteine to its phenylalanine, the CDR3 spans 14 amino acids. Of the read, only the CDR3 DNA is kept; its 42 bases are in frame from base 1. The CDR1 and CDR2 encoded by the germline V gene (reference sequence) are PRHDT and FYEKMQ. V is reduced by 0 bases and J by 3 bases, leaving a spacing of 5 bases between them. In total, about 650 healthy bone marrow donors made up the cohort. At the time of sampling, all cohort members were nominally healthy, though unrecorded immune exposures were likely present. The donor was CMV seronegative and was included in the group of around 320 seronegative cohort members. Every donor gave a peripheral blood sample, and the peripheral blood mononuclear cells from that sample were used for TCR beta sequencing. Genomic DNA was extracted from the blood cell samples with the Qiagen DNeasy Blood Extraction Kit.

The sequence links TRBV13 to TRBJ2-2, with the D gene not clear enough to name. Material for sequencing was PBMCs. This sequence originates from a boy aged 2 to 10 in good health and CMV-seronegative. The DNA reads TGTGCCAGCAGCTTAGGCATTTACACCGGGGAGCTGTTTTTT. It translates to CASSLGIYTGELFF. With the rest looked up from the reference TRBV13 and TRBJ2-2 genes rather than sequenced, the full variable domain is AAGVIQSPRHLIKEKRETATLKCYPIPRHDTVYWYQQGPGQDPQFLISFYEKMQSDKGSIPDRFSAQQFSDYHSELNMSSLELGDSALYFCASSLGIYTGELFFGEGSRLTVL.